Listed below are T cell receptor beta chains from one sample, sequenced in a study of cytomegalovirus exposure and HLA in healthy donors. Generated by immunoSEQ multiplex PCR, the TCRdb table keeps only in-frame clones and is missing some. The sample carries about 200,000 clones, 79% recorded once. The sequenced sample consisted of PBMCs. The receptors were sampled from a woman in her twenties or thirties in good health and CMV-seropositive. Each CDR3 is given without its conserved first and last residue.

V gene: TRBV19; CDR3 protein: ASSLAGANGELF
V gene: TRBV5-4; CDR3 protein: ASSLQGSDTGELF
V gene: TRBV15; CDR3 protein: ATSRDAGRDGGPQH
V gene: TRBV27; CDR3 protein: ASSLRLLASETQY
V gene: TRBV6-5; CDR3 protein: ASRDSGTEAF
V gene: TRBV7-9; CDR3 protein: ASSWAGANTGELF
V gene: TRBV19; CDR3 protein: ASSIITDQETQY
V gene: TRBV7-2; CDR3 protein: ASSWTSGQESQY
V gene: TRBV23-1; CDR3 protein: ARIYEGPWNTEAF
V gene: TRBV18; CDR3 protein: ASSPFFSTNTEAF
V gene: TRBV5-4; CDR3 protein: AATGKNDGYGYT
V gene: TRBV6-6; CDR3 protein: ASRDLSGRDTQY
V gene: TRBV10-3; CDR3 protein: AISDPGQGDYEQY
V gene: TRBV7-2; CDR3 protein: ASSSDGGATEAF
V gene: TRBV5-3; CDR3 protein: ARSYTSGPPHNEQF
V gene: TRBV6-1; CDR3 protein: ASSGTGGSTYNEQF
V gene: TRBV6-1; CDR3 protein: ASRTGGWDNEQF
V gene: TRBV7-2; CDR3 protein: ASSRIGASGSTDTQY
V gene: TRBV2; CDR3 protein: ASYPGLAGRDEQF
V gene: TRBV7-8; CDR3 protein: ASRQTGFYEQF
V gene: TRBV4-1; CDR3 protein: ASSQDFGTVRRAKNIQY
V gene: TRBV5-1; CDR3 protein: ASSSGGGGLSYEQY
V gene: TRBV6-6; CDR3 protein: ASSYSGAVRY
V gene: TRBV6-1; CDR3 protein: ATTEPNSGEQY
V gene: TRBV11-2; CDR3 protein: ASSWQRNTGELF
V gene: TRBV19; CDR3 protein: ASRRQGPGSQPQH
V gene: TRBV7-9; CDR3 protein: ASIRFNGELF
V gene: TRBV28; CDR3 protein: ASRKAYGYT
V gene: TRBV6-1; CDR3 protein: ASGSGNGYEQY